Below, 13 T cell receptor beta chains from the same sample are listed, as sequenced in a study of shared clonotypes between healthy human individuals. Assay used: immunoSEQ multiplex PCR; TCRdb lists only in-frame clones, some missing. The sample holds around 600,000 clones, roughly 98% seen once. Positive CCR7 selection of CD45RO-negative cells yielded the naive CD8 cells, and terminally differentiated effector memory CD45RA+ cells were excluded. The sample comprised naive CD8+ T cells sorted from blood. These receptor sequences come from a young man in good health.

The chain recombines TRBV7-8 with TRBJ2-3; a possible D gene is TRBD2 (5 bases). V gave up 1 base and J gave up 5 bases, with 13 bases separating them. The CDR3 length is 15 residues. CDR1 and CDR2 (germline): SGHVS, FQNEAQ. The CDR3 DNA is TGTGCCAGCAGCTTAGTGGGTAGCGAGGGAGATACGCAGTATTTT. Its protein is CASSLVGSEGDTQYF.

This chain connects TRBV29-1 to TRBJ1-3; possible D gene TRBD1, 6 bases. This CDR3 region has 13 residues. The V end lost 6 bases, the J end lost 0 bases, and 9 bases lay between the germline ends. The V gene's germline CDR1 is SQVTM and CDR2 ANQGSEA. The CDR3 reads CSVSGVSGNTIYF. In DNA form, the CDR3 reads TGCAGCGTATCAGGGGTCTCTGGAAACACCATATATTTT.

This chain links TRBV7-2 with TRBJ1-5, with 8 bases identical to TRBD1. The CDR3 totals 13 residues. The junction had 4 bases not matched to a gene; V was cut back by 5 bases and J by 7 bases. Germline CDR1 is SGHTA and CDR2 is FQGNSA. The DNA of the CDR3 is TGTGCCAGCAGCGACAGGGGAGGCCAGCCCCAGCATTTT. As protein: CASSDRGGQPQHF.

CDR3 DNA: TGCAGCGCGACAGGGGGAGAGCAGTTCTTC. This codes for CSATGGEQFF. The chain is built from TRBV29-1 and TRBJ2-1; 9 positions match TRBD1. In germline, CDR1 is SQVTM, CDR2 ANQGSEA. This CDR3 spans 10 amino acids. V was pared by 7 bases and J by 10 bases, with 2 bases of the junction left unmatched.

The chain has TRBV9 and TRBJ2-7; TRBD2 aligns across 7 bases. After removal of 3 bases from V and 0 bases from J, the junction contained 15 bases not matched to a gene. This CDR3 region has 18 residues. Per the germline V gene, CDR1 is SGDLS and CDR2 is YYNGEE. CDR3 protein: CASSGREAGSGFSYEQYF. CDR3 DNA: TGTGCCAGCAGCGGACGGGAGGCGGGAAGCGGGTTCTCCTACGAGCAGTACTTC.

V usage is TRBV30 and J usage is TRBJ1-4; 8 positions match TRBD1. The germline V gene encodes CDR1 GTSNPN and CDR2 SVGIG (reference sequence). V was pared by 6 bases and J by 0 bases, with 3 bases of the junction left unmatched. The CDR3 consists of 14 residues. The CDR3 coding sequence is TGTGCCTGCGGACAGGGCTCAACTAATGAAAAACTGTTTTTT. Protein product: CACGQGSTNEKLFF.

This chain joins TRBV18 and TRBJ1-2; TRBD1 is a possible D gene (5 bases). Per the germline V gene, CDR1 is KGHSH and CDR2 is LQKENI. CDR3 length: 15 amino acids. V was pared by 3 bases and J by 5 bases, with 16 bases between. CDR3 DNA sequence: TGTGCCAGCTCACCGGGGACCTCCACCCCTTATGGCTACACCTTC. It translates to CASSPGTSTPYGYTF.

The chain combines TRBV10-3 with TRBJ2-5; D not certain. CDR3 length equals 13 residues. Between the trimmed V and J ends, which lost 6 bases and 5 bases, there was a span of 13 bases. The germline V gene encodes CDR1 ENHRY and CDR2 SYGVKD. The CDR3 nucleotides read TGTGCCATCAGCCCTCAAGTGGGGGAGACCCAGTACTTC. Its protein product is CAISPQVGETQYF.

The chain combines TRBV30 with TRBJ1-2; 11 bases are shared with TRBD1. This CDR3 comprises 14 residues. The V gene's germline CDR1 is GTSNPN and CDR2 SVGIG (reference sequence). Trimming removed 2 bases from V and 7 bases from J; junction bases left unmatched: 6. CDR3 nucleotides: TGTGCCTGGAGTCCGGGACAGGGGGTAGGTGGCTACACCTTC. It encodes CAWSPGQGVGGYTF.

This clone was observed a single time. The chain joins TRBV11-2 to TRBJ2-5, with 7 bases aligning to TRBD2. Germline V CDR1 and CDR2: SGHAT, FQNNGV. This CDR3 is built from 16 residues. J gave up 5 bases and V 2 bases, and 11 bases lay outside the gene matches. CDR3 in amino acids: CASSLFWRERGETQYF. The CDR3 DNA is TGTGCCAGCAGCTTATTCTGGCGGGAGAGAGGGGAGACCCAGTACTTC.

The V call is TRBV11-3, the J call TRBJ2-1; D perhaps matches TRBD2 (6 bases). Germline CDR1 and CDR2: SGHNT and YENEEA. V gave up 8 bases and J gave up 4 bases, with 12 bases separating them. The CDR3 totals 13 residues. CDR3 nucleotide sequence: TGTGCCAGCCGGGACTCTTCATACAATGAGCAGTTCTTC. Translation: CASRDSSYNEQFF.

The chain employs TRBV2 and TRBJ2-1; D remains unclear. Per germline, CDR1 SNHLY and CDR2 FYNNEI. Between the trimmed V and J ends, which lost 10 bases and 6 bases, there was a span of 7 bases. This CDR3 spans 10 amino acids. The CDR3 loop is CATKVNEQFF. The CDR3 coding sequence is TGTGCCACCAAGGTCAATGAGCAGTTCTTC.

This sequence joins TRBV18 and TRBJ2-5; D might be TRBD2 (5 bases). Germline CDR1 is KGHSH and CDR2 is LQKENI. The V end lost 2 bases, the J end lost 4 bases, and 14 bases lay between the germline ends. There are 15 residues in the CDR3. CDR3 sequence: CASSPEPGSGETQYF. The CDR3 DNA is TGTGCCAGCTCACCAGAGCCGGGGTCTGGAGAGACCCAGTACTTC.